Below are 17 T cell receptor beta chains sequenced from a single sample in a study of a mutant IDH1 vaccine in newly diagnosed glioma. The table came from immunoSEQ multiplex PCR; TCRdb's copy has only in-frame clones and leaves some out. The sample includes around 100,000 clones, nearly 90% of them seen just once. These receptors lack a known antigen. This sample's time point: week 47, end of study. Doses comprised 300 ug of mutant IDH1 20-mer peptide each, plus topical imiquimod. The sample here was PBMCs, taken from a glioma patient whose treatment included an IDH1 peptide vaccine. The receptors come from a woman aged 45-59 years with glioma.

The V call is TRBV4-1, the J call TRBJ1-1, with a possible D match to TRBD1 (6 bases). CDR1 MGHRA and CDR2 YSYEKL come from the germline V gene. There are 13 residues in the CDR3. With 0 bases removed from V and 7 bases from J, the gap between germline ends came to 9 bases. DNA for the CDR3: TGCGCCAGCAGCCAAGAGACAGGAGGTGAAGCTTTCTTT. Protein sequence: CASSQETGGEAFF.

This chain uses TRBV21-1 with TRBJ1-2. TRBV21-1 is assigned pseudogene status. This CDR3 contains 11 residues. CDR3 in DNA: TGTGCCAGCAGCAGAAGAAGGGGCTACACCTTC. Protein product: CASSRRRGYTF.

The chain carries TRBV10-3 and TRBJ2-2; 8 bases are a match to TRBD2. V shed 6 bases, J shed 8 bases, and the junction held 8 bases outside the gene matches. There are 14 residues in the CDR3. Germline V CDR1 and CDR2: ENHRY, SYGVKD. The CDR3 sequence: CAIRASGSTGELFF. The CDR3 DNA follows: TGTGCCATCAGGGCAAGCGGGAGTACTGGGGAGCTGTTTTTT.

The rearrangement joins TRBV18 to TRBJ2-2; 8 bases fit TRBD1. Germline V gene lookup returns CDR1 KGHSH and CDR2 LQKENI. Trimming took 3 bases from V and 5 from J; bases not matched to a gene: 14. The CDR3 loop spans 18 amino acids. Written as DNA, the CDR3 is TGTGCCAGCTCACCGTACGCCAGGGGGCCCCTTAGTACCGGGGAGCTGTTTTTT. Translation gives CASSPYARGPLSTGELFF.

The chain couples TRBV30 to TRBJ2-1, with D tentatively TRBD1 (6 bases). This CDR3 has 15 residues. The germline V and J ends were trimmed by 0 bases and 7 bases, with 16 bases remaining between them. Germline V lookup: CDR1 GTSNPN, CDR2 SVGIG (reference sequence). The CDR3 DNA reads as TGTGCCTGGAGTGTAGGGGGACACCGTTTAAATGAGCAGTTCTTC. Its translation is CAWSVGGHRLNEQFF.

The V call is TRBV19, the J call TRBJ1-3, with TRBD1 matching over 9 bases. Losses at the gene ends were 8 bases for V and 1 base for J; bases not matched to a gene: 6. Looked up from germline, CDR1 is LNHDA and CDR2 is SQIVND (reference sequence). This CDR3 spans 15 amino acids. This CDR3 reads CASSSDRGSGNTIYF. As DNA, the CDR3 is TGTGCCAGTTCTTCGGACAGGGGTTCTGGAAACACCATATATTTT. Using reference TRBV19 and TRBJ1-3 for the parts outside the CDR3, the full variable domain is DGGITQSPKYLFRKEGQNVTLSCEQNLNHDAMYWYRQDPGQGLRLIYYSQIVNDFQKGDIAEGYSVSREKKESFPLTVTSAQKNPTAFYLCASSSDRGSGNTIYFGEGSWLTVV.

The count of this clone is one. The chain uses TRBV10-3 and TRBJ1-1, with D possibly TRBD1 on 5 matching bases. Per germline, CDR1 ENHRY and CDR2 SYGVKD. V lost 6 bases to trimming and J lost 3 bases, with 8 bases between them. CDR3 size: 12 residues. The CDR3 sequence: CAIREGYTEAFF. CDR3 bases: TGTGCCATCAGGGAGGGGTACACTGAAGCTTTCTTT.

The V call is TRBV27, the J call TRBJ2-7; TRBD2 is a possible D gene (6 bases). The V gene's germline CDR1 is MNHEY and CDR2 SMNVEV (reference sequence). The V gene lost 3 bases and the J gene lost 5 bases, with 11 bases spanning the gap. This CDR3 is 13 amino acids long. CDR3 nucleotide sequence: TGTGCCAGCAGTTTTCTGGGCGGGAACGAGCAGTACTTC. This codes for CASSFLGGNEQYF.

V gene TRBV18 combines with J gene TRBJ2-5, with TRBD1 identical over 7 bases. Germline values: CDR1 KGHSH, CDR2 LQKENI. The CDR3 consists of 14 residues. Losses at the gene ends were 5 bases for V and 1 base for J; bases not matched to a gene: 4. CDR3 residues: CASSVDRAQETQYF. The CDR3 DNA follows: TGTGCCAGCTCAGTCGACAGGGCCCAAGAGACCCAGTACTTC.

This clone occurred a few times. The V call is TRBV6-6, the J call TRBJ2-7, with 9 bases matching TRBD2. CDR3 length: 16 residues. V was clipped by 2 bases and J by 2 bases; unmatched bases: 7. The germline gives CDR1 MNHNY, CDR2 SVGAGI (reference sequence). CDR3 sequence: CASSYESGRSAYEQYF. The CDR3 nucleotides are TGTGCCAGCAGTTACGAGAGCGGGAGGTCCGCCTACGAGCAGTACTTC.

The CDR3 spells CASSSSVNTDTQYF. The CDR3 nucleotides read TGCGCCAGCAGCTCTTCGGTAAATACAGATACGCAGTATTTT. The chain combines TRBV5-1 with TRBJ2-3, with D unresolved. Germline V gives CDR1 SGHRS, CDR2 YFSETQ. Deletions cut 3 bases from V and 3 bases from J, with 11 bases between. This CDR3 is built from 14 residues.

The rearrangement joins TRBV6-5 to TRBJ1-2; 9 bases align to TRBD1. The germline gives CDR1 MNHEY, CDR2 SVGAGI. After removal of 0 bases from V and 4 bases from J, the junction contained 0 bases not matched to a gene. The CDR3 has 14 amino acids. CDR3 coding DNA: TGTGCCAGCAGTTACTCGGACAGGGGCTATGGCTACACCTTC. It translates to CASSYSDRGYGYTF.

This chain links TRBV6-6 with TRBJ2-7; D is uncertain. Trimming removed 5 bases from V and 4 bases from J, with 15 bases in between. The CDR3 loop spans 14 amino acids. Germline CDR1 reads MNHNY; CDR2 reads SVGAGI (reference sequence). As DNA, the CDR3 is TGTGCCAGCAGTCCCGACCTTCTGGGGTACGAGCAGTACTTC. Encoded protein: CASSPDLLGYEQYF.

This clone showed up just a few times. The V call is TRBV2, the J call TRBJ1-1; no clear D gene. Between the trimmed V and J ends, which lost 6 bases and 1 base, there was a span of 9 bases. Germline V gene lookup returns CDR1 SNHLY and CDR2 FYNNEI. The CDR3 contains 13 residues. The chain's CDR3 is CASRQQWNTEAFF. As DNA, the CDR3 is TGTGCCAGCAGGCAACAATGGAACACTGAAGCTTTCTTT.

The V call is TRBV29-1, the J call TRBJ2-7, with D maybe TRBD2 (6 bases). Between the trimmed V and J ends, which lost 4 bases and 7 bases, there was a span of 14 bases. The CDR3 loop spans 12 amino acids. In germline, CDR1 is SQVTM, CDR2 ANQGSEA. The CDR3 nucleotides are TGCAGCGTTGGGGACTTTTCCAGGGAGCAGTACTTC. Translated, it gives CSVGDFSREQYF.

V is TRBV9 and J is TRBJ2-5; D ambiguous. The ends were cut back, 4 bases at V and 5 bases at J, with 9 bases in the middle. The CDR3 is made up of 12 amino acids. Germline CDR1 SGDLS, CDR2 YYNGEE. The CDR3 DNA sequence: TGTGCCAGCAGCAACAGAGATGAGACCCAGTACTTC. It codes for CASSNRDETQYF.

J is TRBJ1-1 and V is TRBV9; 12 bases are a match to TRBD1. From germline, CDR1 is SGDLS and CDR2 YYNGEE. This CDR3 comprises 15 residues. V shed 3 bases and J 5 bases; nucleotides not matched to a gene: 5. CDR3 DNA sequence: TGTGCCAGCAGCGGCGGGACAGGGGGCTATACTGAAGCTTTCTTT. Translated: CASSGGTGGYTEAFF. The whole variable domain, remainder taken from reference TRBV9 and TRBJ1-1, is DSGVTQTPKHLITATGQRVTLRCSPRSGDLSVYWYQQSLDQGLQFLIQYYNGEERAKGNILERFSAQQFPDLHSELNLSSLELGDSALYFCASSGGTGGYTEAFFGQGTRLTVV.